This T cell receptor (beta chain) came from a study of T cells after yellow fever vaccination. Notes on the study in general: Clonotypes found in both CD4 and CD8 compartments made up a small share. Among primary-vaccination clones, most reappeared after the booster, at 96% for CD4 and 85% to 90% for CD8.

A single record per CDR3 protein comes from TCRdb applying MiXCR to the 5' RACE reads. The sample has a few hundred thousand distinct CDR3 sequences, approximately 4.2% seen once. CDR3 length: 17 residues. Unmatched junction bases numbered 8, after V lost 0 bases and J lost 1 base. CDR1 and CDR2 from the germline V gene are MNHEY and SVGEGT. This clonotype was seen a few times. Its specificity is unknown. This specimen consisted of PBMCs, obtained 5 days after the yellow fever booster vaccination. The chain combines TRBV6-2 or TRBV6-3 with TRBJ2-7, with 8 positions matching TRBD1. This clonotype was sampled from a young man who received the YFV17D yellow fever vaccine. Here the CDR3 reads CASSYSTTGVWSYEQYF. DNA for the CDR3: TGTGCCAGCAGTTACTCTACGACAGGGGTATGGTCCTACGAGCAGTACTTC.